Reported below is one T cell receptor (beta chain). This sample stems from a study of blood T cell repertoires in COVID-19. The protocol was immunoSEQ multiplex PCR, while the TCRdb copy is restricted to in-frame clones and leaves out a portion. The data show around 100,000 clones, 86% seen once. The CDR3 extends over 13 amino acids. Trimming removed 0 bases from V and 6 bases from J, with 9 bases in between. Looked up from germline, CDR1 is SGHRS and CDR2 is YFSETQ. The receptor's source is a man aged 35-49 years with acute or convalescent COVID-19. The sample was peripheral blood. The chain is built from TRBV5-1 and TRBJ1-2; D call uncertain. In DNA, the CDR3 is TGCGCCAGCAGCTTGGACAGTACTGATGGCTACACCTTC. Protein product: CASSLDSTDGYTF.